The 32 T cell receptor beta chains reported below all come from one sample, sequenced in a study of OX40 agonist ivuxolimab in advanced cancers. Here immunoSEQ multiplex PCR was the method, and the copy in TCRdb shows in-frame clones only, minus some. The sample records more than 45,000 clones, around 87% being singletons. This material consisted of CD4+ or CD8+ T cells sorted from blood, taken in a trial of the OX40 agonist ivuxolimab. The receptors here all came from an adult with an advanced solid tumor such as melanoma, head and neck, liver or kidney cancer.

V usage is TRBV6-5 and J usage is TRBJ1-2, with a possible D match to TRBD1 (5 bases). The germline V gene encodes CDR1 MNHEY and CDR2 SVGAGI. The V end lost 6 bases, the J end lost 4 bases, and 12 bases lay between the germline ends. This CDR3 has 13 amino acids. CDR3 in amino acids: CASSYDSLYGYTF. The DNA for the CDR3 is TGTGCCAGCAGCTACGACAGTCTCTATGGCTACACCTTC.

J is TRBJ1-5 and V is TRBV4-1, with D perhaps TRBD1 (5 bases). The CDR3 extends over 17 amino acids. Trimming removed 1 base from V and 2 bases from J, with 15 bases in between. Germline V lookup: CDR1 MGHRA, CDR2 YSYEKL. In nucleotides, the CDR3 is TGCGCCAGCAGCCAAGGAGTGACCCCGGGGGGCAATCAGCCCCAGCATTTT. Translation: CASSQGVTPGGNQPQHF.

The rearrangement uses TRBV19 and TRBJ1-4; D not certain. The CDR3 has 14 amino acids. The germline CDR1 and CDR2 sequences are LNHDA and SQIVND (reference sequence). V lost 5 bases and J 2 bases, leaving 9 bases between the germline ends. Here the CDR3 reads CASSPQTTNEKLFF. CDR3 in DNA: TGTGCCAGTAGTCCGCAGACTACTAATGAAAAACTGTTTTTT.

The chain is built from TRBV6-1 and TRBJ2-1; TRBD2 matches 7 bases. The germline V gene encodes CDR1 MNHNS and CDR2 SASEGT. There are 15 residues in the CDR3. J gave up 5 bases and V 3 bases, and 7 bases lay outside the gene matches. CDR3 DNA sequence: TGTGCCAGCAGTGAGCGAGGACTAGGGAACAATGAGCAGTTCTTC. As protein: CASSERGLGNNEQFF.

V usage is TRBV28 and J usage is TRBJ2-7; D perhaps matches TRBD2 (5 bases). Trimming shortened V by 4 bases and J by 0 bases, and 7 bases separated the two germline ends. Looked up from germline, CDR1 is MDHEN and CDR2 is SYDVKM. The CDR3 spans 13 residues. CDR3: CASSSGDSYEQYF. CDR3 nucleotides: TGTGCCAGCAGTTCCGGGGACTCCTACGAGCAGTACTTC. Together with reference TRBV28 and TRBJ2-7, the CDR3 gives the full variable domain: DVKVTQSSRYLVKRTGEKVFLECVQDMDHENMFWYRQDPGLGLRLIYFSYDVKMKEKGDIPEGYSVSREKKERFSLILESASTNQTSMYLCASSSGDSYEQYFGPGTRLTVT.

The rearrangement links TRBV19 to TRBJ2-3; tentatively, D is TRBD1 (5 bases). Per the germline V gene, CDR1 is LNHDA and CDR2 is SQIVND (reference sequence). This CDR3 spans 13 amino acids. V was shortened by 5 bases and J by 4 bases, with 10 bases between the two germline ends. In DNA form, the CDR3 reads TGTGCCAGTAGTCGTCAGGGCGCAGATACGCAGTATTTT. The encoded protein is CASSRQGADTQYF.

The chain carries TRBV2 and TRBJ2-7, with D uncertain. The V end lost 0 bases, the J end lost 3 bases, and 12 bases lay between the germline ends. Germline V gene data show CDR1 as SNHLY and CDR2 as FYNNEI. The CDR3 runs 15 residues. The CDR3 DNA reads TGTGCCAGCAGTGAAGCGCGGCAGGTTTTCTACGAGCAGTACTTC. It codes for CASSEARQVFYEQYF.

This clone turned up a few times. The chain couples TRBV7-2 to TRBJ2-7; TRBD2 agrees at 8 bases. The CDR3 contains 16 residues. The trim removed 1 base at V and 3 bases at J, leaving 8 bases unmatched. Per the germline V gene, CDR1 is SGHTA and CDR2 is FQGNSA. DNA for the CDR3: TGTGCCAGCAGCTTAGGAAACCTAGCGGGCCTCTACGAGCAGTACTTC. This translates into CASSLGNLAGLYEQYF. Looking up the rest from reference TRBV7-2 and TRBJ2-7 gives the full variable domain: GAGVSQSPSNKVTEKGKDVELRCDPISGHTALYWYRQSLGQGLEFLIYFQGNSAPDKSGLPSDRFSAERTGGSVSTLTIQRTQQEDSAVYLCASSLGNLAGLYEQYFGPGTRLTVT.

The chain's CDR3 is CASSMRQANSGANVLTF. For the CDR3, the DNA is TGCGCCAGCAGCATGCGACAGGCGAACTCTGGGGCCAACGTCCTGACTTTC. This chain joins TRBV5-1 and TRBJ2-6, with a possible D match to TRBD1 (6 bases). Germline V gives CDR1 SGHRS, CDR2 YFSETQ. V was clipped by 4 bases and J by 0 bases, with 14 bases between them. The CDR3 is made up of 17 amino acids.

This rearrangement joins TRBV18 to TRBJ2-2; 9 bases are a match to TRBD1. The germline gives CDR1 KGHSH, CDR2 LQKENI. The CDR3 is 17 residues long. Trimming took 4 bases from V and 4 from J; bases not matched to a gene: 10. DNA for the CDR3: TGTGCCAGCTCACGGACGACAGGGGGAGGCCGCACCGGGGAGCTGTTTTTT. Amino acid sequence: CASSRTTGGGRTGELFF.

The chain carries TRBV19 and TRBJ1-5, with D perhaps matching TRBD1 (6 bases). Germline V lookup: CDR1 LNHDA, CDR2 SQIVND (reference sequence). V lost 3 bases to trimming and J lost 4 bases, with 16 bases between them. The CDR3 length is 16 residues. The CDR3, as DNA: TGTGCCAGTAGTATTCTAGCAGGGGTGGGGAATCAGCCCCAGCATTTT. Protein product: CASSILAGVGNQPQHF.

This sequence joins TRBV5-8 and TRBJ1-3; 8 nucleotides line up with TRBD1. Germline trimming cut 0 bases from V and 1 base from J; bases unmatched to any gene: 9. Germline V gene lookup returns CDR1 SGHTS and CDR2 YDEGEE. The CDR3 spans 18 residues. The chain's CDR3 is CASSLGTGQTPSGNTIYF. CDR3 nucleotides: TGTGCCAGCAGCTTGGGGACAGGGCAAACCCCGTCTGGAAACACCATATATTTT. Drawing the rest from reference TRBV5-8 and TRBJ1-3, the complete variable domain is EAGVTQSPTHLIKTRGQQATLRCSPISGHTSVYWYQQALGLGLQFLLWYDEGEERNRGNFPPRFSGRQFPNYSSELNVNALELEDSALYLCASSLGTGQTPSGNTIYFGEGSWLTVV.

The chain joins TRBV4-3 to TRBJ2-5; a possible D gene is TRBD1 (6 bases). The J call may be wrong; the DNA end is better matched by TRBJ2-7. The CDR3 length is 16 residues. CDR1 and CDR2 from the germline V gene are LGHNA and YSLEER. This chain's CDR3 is CASSPSHQGFSYEQYF. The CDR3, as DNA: TGCGCCAGCAGCCCAAGTCATCAGGGGTTCTCCTACGAGCAGTACTTC.

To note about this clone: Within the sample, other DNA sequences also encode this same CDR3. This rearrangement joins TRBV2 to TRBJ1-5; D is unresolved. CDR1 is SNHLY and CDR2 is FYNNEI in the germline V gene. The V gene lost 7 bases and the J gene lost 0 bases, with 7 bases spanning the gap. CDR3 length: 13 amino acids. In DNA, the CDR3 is TGTGCCAGCACGGGAGATAGCAATCAGCCCCAGCATTTT. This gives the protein CASTGDSNQPQHF.

The CDR3 sequence is CASSSAFFGGYTF. DNA of the CDR3: TGTGCCAGCAGTTCCGCTTTCTTTGGGGGCTACACCTTC. The chain employs TRBV27 and TRBJ1-2; D is ambiguous. The CDR3 extends over 13 amino acids. The V end was cut by 4 bases, the J end by 8 bases, with 14 bases between. Germline V lookup: CDR1 MNHEY, CDR2 SMNVEV (reference sequence).

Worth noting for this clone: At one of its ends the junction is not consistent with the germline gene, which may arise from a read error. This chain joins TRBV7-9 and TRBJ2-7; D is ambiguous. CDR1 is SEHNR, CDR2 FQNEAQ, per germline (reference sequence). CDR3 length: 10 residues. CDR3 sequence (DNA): TGTGCCAGCAGCCCGTACCGAGTCGACTTC. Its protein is CASSPYRVDF. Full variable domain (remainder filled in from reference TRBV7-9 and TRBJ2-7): DTGVSQNPRHKITKRGQNVTFRCDPISEHNRLYWYRQTLGQGPEFLTYFQNEAQLEKSRLLSDRFSAERPKGSFSTLEIQRTEQGDSAMYLCASSPYRVDFGPGTRLTVT.

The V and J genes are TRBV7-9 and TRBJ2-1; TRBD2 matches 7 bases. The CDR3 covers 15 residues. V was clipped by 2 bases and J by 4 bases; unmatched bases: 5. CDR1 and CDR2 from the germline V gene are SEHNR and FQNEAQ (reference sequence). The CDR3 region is CASSLPGLVYNEQFF. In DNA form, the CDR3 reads TGTGCCAGCAGCTTACCCGGACTAGTTTACAATGAGCAGTTCTTC.

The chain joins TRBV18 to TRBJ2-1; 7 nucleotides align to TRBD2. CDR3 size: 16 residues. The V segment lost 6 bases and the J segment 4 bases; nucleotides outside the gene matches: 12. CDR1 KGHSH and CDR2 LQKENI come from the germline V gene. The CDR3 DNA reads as TGTGCCAGCTCCCGCATGGAAGCGGGGCGGTACAATGAGCAGTTCTTC. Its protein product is CASSRMEAGRYNEQFF.

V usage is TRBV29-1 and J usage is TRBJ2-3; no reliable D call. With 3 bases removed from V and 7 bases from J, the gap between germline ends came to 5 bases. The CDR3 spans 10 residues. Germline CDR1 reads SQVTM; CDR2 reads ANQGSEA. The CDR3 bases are TGCAGCGTTGATTCCAATACGCAGTATTTT. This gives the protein CSVDSNTQYF.

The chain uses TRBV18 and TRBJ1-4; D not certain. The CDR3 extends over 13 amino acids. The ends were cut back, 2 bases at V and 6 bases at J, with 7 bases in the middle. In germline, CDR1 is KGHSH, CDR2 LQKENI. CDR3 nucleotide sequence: TGTGCCAGCTCACCAGGGCTTGATGAAAAACTGTTTTTT. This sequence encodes CASSPGLDEKLFF. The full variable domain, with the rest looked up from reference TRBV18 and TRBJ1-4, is NAGVMQNPRHLVRRRGQEARLRCSPMKGHSHVYWYRQLPEEGLKFMVYLQKENIIDESGMPKERFSAEFPKEGPSILRIQQVVRGDSAAYFCASSPGLDEKLFFGSGTQLSVL.

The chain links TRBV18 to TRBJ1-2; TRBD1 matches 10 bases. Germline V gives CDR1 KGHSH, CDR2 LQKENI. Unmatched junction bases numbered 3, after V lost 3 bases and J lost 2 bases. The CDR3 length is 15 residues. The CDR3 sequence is CASSPMDRGNYGYTF. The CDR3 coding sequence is TGTGCCAGCTCACCTATGGACAGGGGGAACTATGGCTACACCTTC.

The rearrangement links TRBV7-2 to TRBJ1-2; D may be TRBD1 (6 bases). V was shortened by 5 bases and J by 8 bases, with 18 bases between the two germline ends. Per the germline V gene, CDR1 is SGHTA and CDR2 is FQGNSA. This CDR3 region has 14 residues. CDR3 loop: CASSPRTALEGYTF. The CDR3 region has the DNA TGTGCCAGCAGCCCGAGGACAGCTTTAGAGGGCTACACCTTC.

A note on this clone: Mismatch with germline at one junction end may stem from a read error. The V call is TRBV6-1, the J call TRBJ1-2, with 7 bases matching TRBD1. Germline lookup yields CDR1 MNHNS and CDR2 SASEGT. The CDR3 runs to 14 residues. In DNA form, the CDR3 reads TGTGCCGGCAGTTCCCTCCGACAGGGCGCTGGCTACACCTTC. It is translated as CAGSSLRQGAGYTF.

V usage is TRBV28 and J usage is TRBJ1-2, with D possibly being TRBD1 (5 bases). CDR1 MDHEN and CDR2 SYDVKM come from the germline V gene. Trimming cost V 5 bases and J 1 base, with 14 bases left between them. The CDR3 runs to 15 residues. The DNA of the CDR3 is TGTGCCAGCAGTGCCCAGGGAGGTGATAACTATGGCTACACCTTC. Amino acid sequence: CASSAQGGDNYGYTF.

In DNA form, the CDR3 reads TGCGCCAGCAGCTTGGAGGCGCATAGTATCTACAATGAGCAGTTCTTC. This gives the protein CASSLEAHSIYNEQFF. The V gene is TRBV5-1, the J gene TRBJ2-1; unclear D gene. CDR3 length: 16 residues. The V gene's germline CDR1 is SGHRS and CDR2 YFSETQ. The V end was cut by 0 bases, the J end by 3 bases, with 13 bases between.

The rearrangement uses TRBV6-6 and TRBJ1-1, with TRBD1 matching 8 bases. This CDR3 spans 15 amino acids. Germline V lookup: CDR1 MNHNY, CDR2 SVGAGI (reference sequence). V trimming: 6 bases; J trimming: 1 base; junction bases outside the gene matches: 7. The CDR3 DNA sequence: TGTGCCAGCAGAGGACAGGGTTGGGAGAACACTGAAGCTTTCTTT. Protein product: CASRGQGWENTEAFF.

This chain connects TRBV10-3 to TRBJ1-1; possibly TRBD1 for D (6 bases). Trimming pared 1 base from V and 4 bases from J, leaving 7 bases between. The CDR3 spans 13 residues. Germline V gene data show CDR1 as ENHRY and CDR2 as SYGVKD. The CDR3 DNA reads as TGTGCCATCAGTGAGTACAGGGTCACTGAAGCTTTCTTT. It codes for CAISEYRVTEAFF.

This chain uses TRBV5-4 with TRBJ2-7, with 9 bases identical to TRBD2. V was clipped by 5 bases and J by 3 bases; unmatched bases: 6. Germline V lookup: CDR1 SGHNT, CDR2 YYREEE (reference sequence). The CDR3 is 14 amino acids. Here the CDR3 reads CASSIAGVIYEQYF. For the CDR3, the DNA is TGTGCCAGCAGTATAGCGGGGGTGATCTACGAGCAGTACTTC.

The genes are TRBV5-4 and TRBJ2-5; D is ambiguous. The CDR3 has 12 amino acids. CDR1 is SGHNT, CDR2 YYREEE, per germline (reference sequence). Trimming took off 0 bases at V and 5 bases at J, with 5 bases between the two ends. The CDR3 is CASSLGVETQYF. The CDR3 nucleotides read TGTGCCAGCAGCTTGGGGGTGGAGACCCAGTACTTC.

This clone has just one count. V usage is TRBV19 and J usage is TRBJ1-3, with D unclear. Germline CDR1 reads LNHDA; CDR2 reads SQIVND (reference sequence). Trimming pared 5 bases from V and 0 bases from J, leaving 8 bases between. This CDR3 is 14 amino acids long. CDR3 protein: CASSPRISGNTIYF. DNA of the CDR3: TGTGCCAGTAGTCCGAGGATCTCTGGAAACACCATATATTTT.

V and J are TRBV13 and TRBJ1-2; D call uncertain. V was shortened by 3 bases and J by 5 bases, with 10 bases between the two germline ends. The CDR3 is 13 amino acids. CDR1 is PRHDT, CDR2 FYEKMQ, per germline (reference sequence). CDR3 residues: CASSFGVGYGYTF. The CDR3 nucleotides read TGTGCCAGCAGCTTCGGGGTTGGGTATGGCTACACCTTC.

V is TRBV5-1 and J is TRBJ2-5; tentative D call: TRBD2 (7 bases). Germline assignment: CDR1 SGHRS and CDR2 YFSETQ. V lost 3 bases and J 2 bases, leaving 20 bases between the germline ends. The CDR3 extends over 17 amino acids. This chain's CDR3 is CASSSLLAGATQETQYF. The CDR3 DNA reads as TGCGCCAGCAGCTCCCTCCTGGCGGGGGCGACTCAAGAGACCCAGTACTTC.